This T cell receptor (beta chain) stems from a study of Tregs in tolerant kidney transplant recipients. Study observations and caveats: Validation in larger populations is needed because few patients were studied.

A note on this clone: The antigen is undetermined. The CDR3 extends 3 residues past the end of the read, so its final part is completed from the germline J gene.

Assay: immunoSEQ multiplex PCR; the TCRdb copy retains only in-frame clones and omits some. The sample totals about 30,000 clones; its top ten clones hold about 8%. The CDR3 covers 13 residues. CDR1 and CDR2 (germline): SEHNR, FQNEAQ (reference sequence). Between the trimmed V and J ends, which lost 1 base and 8 bases, there was a span of 9 bases. The V gene is TRBV7-9, the J gene TRBJ2-1; D ambiguous. The input for sequencing was CD8+ T cells from blood, taken before the transplant. The source is a human donor who received a combined kidney and bone marrow transplant. CDR3 bases read: TGTGCCAGCAGCTTAGAAGGGTTCGATGAG. Protein product: CASSLEGFDE. The complete CDR3 protein is CASSLEGFDEQFF.